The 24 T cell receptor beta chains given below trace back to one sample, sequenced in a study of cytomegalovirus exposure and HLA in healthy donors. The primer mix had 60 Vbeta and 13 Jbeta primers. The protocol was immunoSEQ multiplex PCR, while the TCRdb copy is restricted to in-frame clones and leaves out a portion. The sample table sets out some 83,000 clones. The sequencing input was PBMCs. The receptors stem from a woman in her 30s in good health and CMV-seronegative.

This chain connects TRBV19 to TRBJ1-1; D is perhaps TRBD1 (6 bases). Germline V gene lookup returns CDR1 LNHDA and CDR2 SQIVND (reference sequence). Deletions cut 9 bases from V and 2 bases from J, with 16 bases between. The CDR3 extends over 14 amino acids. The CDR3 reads CASGGRTDNTEAFF. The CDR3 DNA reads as TGTGCCAGCGGGGGGAGGACAGATAACACTGAAGCTTTCTTT.

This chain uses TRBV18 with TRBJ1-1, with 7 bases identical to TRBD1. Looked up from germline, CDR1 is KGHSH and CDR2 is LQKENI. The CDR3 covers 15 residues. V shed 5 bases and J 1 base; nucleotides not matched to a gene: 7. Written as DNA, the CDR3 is TGTGCCAGCTCAGAAAAGGGGGCGCGGAACACTGAAGCTTTCTTT. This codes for CASSEKGARNTEAFF.

The CDR3: CASSSGTGGKKLFF. The CDR3 bases are TGTGCCAGCAGCTCCGGGACAGGGGGAAAAAAACTGTTTTTT. V and J are TRBV7-2 and TRBJ1-4, with TRBD1 identical over 11 bases. Germline V gives CDR1 SGHTA, CDR2 FQGNSA. CDR3 length equals 14 residues. V trimming: 4 bases; J trimming: 9 bases; junction bases outside the gene matches: 4.

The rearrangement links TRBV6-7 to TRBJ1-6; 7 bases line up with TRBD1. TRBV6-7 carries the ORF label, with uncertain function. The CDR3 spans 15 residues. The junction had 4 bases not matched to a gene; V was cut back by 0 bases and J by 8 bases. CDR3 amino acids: CASSYSGTEDSPLHF. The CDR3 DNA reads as TGTGCCAGCAGTTACTCCGGGACAGAGGATTCACCCCTCCACTTT.

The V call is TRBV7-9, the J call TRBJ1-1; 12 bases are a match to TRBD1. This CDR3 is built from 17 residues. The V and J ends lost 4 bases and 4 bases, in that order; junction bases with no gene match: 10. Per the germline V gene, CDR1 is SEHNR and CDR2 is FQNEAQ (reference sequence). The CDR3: CASSSSGTGGAGTEAFF. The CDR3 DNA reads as TGTGCCAGCAGCTCCTCCGGGACAGGGGGCGCGGGCACTGAAGCTTTCTTT. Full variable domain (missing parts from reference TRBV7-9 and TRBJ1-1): DTGVSQNPRHKITKRGQNVTFRCDPISEHNRLYWYRQTLGQGPEFLTYFQNEAQLEKSRLLSDRFSAERPKGSFSTLEIQRTEQGDSAMYLCASSSSGTGGAGTEAFFGQGTRLTVV.

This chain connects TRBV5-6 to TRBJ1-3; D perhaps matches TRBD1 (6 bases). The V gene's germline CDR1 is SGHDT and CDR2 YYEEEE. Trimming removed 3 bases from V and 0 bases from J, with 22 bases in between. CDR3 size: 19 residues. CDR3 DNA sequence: TGTGCCAGCAGCTCGATCAATGCGGACAGACGGACCTCTGGAAACACCATATATTTT. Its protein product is CASSSINADRRTSGNTIYF. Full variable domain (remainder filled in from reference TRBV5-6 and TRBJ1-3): DAGVTQSPTHLIKTRGQQVTLRCSPKSGHDTVSWYQQALGQGPQFIFQYYEEEERQRGNFPDRFSGHQFPNYSSELNVNALLLGDSALYLCASSSINADRRTSGNTIYFGEGSWLTVV.

This chain's CDR3 is CATGASRGYTEAFF. CDR3 DNA sequence: TGTGCCACCGGAGCCTCGAGGGGGTACACTGAAGCTTTCTTT. This chain joins TRBV6-1 and TRBJ1-1, with TRBD1 as a possible D gene (6 bases). In germline, CDR1 is MNHNS, CDR2 SASEGT. V gave up 10 bases and J gave up 3 bases, with 18 bases separating them. This CDR3 comprises 14 residues.

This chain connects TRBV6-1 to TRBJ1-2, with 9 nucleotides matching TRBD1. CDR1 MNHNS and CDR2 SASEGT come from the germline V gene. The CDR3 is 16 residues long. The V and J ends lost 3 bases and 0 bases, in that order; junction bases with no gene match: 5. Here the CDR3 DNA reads TGTGCCAGCAGTGAGGGACAGGGCTCTGCTAACTATGGCTACACCTTC. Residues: CASSEGQGSANYGYTF.

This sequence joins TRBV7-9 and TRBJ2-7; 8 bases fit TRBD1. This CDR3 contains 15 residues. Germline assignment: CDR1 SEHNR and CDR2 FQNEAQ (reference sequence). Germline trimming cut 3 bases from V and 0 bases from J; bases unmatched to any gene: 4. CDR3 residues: CASSFGDRGSYEQYF. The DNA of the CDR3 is TGTGCCAGCAGCTTTGGCGACAGGGGCTCCTACGAGCAGTACTTC.

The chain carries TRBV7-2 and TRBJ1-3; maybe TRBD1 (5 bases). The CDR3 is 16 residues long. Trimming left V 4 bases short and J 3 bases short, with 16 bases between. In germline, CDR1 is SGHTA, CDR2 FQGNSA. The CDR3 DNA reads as TGTGCCAGCAGCTCCTCTCCTCAGGGATTTGGAAACACCATATATTTT. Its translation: CASSSSPQGFGNTIYF.

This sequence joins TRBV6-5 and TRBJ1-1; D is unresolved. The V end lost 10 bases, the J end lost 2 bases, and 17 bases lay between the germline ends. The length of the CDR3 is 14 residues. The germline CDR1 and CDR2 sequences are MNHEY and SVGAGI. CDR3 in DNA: TGTGCCACGGGTAGCGTGGTCCTTAACACTGAAGCTTTCTTT. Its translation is CATGSVVLNTEAFF.

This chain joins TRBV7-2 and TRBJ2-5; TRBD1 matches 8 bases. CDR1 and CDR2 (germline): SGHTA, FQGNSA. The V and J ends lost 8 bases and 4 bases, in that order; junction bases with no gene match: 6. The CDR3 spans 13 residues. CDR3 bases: TGTGCCAGCGGATACAGGGGGGCAGAGACCCAGTACTTC. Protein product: CASGYRGAETQYF.

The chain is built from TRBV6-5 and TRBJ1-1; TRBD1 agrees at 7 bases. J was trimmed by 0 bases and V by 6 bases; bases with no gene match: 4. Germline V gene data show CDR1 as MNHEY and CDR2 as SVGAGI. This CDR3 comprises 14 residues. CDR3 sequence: CASRRDSLNTEAFF. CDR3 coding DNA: TGTGCCAGCAGGCGGGACAGCCTGAACACTGAAGCTTTCTTT.

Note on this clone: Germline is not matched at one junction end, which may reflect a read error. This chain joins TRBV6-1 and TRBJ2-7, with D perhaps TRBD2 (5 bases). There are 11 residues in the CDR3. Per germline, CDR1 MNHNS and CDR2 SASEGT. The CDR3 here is CASSWKEELTF. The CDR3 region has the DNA TGTGCCAGCAGTTGGAAGGAGGAGCTCACCTTC.

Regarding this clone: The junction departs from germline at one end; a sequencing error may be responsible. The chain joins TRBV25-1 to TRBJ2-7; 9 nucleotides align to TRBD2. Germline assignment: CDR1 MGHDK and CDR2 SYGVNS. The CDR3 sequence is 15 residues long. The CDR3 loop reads CASSDLAGDSHEQYF. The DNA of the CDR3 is TGTGCCAGCAGTGATTTAGCGGGAGACTCCCACGAGCAGTACTTC.

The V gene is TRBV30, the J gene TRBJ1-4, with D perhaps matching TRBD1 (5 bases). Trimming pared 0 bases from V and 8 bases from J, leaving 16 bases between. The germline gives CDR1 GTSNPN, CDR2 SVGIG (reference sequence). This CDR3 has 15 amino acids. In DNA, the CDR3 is TGTGCCTGGAGTGTAGGGGCAGGGTCTGGGGAAAAACTGTTTTTT. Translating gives CAWSVGAGSGEKLFF.

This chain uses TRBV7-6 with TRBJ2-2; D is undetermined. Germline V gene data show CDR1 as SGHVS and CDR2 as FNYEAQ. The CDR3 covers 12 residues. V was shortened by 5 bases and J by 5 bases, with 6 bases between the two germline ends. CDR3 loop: CASSPRTGELFF. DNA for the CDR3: TGTGCCAGCAGCCCCCGGACCGGGGAGCTGTTTTTT.

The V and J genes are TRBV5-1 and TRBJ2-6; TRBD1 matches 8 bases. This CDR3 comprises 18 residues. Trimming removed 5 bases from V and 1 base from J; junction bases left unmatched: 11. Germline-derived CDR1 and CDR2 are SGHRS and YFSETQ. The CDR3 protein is CASSSRTGIISGANVLTF. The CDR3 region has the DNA TGCGCCAGCAGTTCTCGGACAGGGATTATATCTGGGGCCAACGTCCTGACTTTC.

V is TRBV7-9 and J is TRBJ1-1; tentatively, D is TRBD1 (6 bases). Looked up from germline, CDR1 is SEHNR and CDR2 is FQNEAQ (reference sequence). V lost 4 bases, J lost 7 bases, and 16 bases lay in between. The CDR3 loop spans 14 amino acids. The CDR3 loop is CASSSGYRESEAFF. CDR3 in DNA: TGTGCCAGCAGCTCTGGGTACAGGGAGAGTGAAGCTTTCTTT.

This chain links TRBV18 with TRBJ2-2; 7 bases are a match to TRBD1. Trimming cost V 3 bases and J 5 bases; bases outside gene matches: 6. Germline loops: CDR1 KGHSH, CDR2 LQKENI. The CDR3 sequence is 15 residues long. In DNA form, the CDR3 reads TGTGCCAGCTCACCCCAGACAGGGACAACCGGGGAGCTGTTTTTT. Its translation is CASSPQTGTTGELFF.

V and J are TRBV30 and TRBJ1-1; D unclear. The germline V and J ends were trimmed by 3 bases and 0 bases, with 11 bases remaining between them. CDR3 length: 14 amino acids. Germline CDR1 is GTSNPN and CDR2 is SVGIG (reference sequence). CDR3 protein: CAWSRVPMNTEAFF. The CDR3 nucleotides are TGTGCCTGGAGCCGGGTCCCCATGAACACTGAAGCTTTCTTT.

Written as DNA, the CDR3 is TGCGCCAGCAGCTTGGCCTCAGTGGGAGCTAAAGAGCAGTACTTC. Its translation: CASSLASVGAKEQYF. The chain recombines TRBV5-1 with TRBJ2-7; D is possibly TRBD2 (5 bases). The CDR3 sequence is 15 residues long. Germline CDR1 SGHRS, CDR2 YFSETQ. Trimming left V 0 bases short and J 7 bases short, with 17 bases between.

The CDR3 DNA reads as TGTGCCAGCACGAATCGGGGGTCCCGGGAAGCTTTCTTT. Encoded protein: CASTNRGSREAFF. The chain links TRBV5-6 to TRBJ1-1, with D tentatively TRBD1 (5 bases). The CDR3 runs to 13 residues. CDR1 is SGHDT and CDR2 is YYEEEE in the germline V gene. V gave up 6 bases and J gave up 8 bases, with 17 bases separating them.

CDR3 nucleotide sequence: TGTGCCTCGGACAGGATCTACGAGCAGTACTTC. Encoded protein: CASDRIYEQYF. The J gene is TRBJ2-5, the V gene TRBV27; 7 bases align to TRBD1. The end of the DNA is better explained by TRBJ2-7, so the J call may be wrong. Germline V CDR1 and CDR2: MNHEY, SMNVEV (reference sequence). There are 11 residues in the CDR3.